This T cell receptor (beta chain) is from a study of quantifying T cell responses using KT2 cells. Across the study: Reverse transcription used primers in the TCR alpha and beta constant regions. Estimated efficiency of the T4 ligation step was above 9% under optimum conditions.

The CDR3 contains 13 residues. Trimming removed 6 bases at V and 5 bases at J, with 12 bases between. CDR1 and CDR2 (germline): SEHNR, FQNEAQ (reference sequence). The cDNA 3' end received a ligated oligonucleotide with a UMI. First-round PCR used 3 to 4 cycles and beta primers RC1.1 and RC1.2 covering TRBC1 and TRBC2. TCRdb processed the UMI-ligation and nested PCR reads anew with MiXCR; each CDR3 protein has one entry. The table includes some 34,000 distinct CDR3 sequences, approximately 10% detected once. KT2, a clone with a known TCR, was spiked into unfractionated PBMC. KT2 cells were mixed with fixed PBMC numbers at varying ratios.

The rearrangement joins TRBV7-9 to TRBJ2-3, with D possibly TRBD1 on 8 matching bases. Sequenced material: PBMCs spiked with cells of the T cell clone KT2. This TCR came from a human donor. As DNA, the CDR3 is TGTGCCAGCAGAACAGGGGGGGGAGATACGCAGTATTTT. Translated, it gives CASRTGGGDTQYF. Variable domain in full (rest from reference TRBV7-9 and TRBJ2-3): DTGVSQNPRHKITKRGQNVTFRCDPISEHNRLYWYRQTLGQGPEFLTYFQNEAQLEKSRLLSDRFSAERPKGSFSTLEIQRTEQGDSAMYLCASRTGGGDTQYFGPGTRLTVL.